This T cell receptor (beta chain) was recorded in a study of blood T cell repertoires in COVID-19. Turning to the study itself: Italy, Spain and the United States were the sources of the convalescent and acute COVID-19 samples.

Trimming removed 0 bases at V and 8 bases at J, with 13 bases between. The germline gives CDR1 SGHVS, CDR2 FQNEAQ. The length of the CDR3 is 14 residues. Profiling relied on immunoSEQ multiplex PCR, and the TCRdb table lists in-frame clones only, not all of them. Seen here are roughly 180,000 clones, around four fifths observed once, and the top ten hold about 4.8%. The sequence was collected from a woman in her 30s with acute or convalescent COVID-19. The gene calls are TRBV7-8 and TRBJ1-2; D not certain. Sequenced input: peripheral blood. CDR3 loop: CASSLAWAGRGYTF. Written as DNA, the CDR3 is TGTGCCAGCAGCTTAGCTTGGGCAGGTCGGGGCTACACCTTC.